The clone carrying this T cell receptor (beta chain) was observed a few times. The data originate from a study of blood T cell repertoires in COVID-19. Background on the study: Samples taken during acute and convalescent COVID-19 were collected in the United States, Italy and Spain.

In the original workflow: Nucleated cell number was recorded as an estimate derived from reference gene primer amplification. The assay was immunoSEQ multiplex PCR, and TCRdb's table has in-frame clones only and misses some. The V and J calls and clone size are taken from that table; D and trimming were inferred from the DNA. Found here are hundreds of thousands of clones, about 88% of them singletons; the top ten hold approximately 7.3%. Germline V CDR1 and CDR2: SGDLS, YYNGEE. CDR3 length equals 15 residues. V lost 3 bases, J lost 2 bases, and 8 bases stayed unmatched. The sample taken for sequencing was peripheral blood. The chain carries TRBV9 and TRBJ2-7; the match to TRBD2 covers 7 bases. This TCR came from a woman in her 70s with COVID-19, enrolled during active disease. CDR3 protein: CASSGQAGRAYEQYF. CDR3 nucleotides: TGTGCCAGCAGCGGACAAGCGGGGAGAGCCTACGAGCAGTACTTC.